The 26 T cell receptor beta chains in this list originate from one sample, sequenced in a study of OX40 agonist ivuxolimab in advanced cancers. Library method: the immunoSEQ multiplex PCR assay. The clones in this table, taken by TCRdb from immuneACCESS, are in-frame only. Not every clone is retained; where verified, under half of the shortfall comes from an unresolved V gene, and the cause of the rest is unknown. The sample contains about 61,000 clones, roughly 86% of them found a single time. Clones ranked in the top ten supply roughly 1.1% of the sample. The material was CD4+ or CD8+ T cells sorted from blood, obtained in a trial of the OX40 agonist ivuxolimab. These receptors were taken from an adult with an advanced solid tumor such as melanoma, head and neck, liver or kidney cancer.

The chain uses TRBV6-5 and TRBJ2-3, with D maybe TRBD2 (7 bases). With 1 base removed from V and 6 bases from J, the gap between germline ends came to 17 bases. CDR3 size: 16 residues. The germline CDR1 and CDR2 sequences are MNHEY and SVGAGI. CDR3 bases: TGTGCCAGCAGTTACTTTTCGCGGGGGCTGGGGGATACGCAGTATTTT. Protein sequence: CASSYFSRGLGDTQYF.

CDR3: CASSLVGGNYGYTF. DNA for the CDR3: TGTGCCAGCAGCTTAGTGGGGGGCAACTATGGCTACACCTTC. J is TRBJ1-2 and V is TRBV13; a possible D gene is TRBD1 (6 bases). Trimming shortened V by 1 base and J by 2 bases, and 8 bases separated the two germline ends. CDR3 length: 14 amino acids. Germline V gives CDR1 PRHDT, CDR2 FYEKMQ (reference sequence). Variable domain in full (rest from reference TRBV13 and TRBJ1-2): AAGVIQSPRHLIKEKRETATLKCYPIPRHDTVYWYQQGPGQDPQFLISFYEKMQSDKGSIPDRFSAQQFSDYHSELNMSSLELGDSALYFCASSLVGGNYGYTFGSGTRLTVV.

The chain links TRBV9 to TRBJ1-2; D is unclear. V lost 5 bases, J lost 0 bases, and 17 bases lay in between. The germline V gene has CDR1 SGDLS and CDR2 YYNGEE. This CDR3 has 16 amino acids. The CDR3 DNA sequence: TGTGCCAGCAGTCCATCCCCGTTCGGCTCTAACTATGGCTACACCTTC. It specifies CASSPSPFGSNYGYTF. Full variable domain (remainder filled in from reference TRBV9 and TRBJ1-2): DSGVTQTPKHLITATGQRVTLRCSPRSGDLSVYWYQQSLDQGLQFLIQYYNGEERAKGNILERFSAQQFPDLHSELNLSSLELGDSALYFCASSPSPFGSNYGYTFGSGTRLTVV.

A single count supports this clone. The rearrangement links TRBV29-1 to TRBJ1-2; D ambiguous. The germline V gene has CDR1 SQVTM and CDR2 ANQGSEA. Deletions cut 2 bases from V and 4 bases from J, with 11 bases between. CDR3 length equals 13 residues. The CDR3: CSVEKPTGYGYTF. DNA of the CDR3: TGCAGCGTTGAAAAGCCGACGGGCTATGGCTACACCTTC.

The table lists this clone with a few counts. This chain uses TRBV7-9 with TRBJ2-1; D is possibly TRBD1 (6 bases). The CDR3 is made up of 14 amino acids. Between the trimmed V and J ends, which lost 5 bases and 3 bases, there was a span of 11 bases. Per the germline V gene, CDR1 is SEHNR and CDR2 is FQNEAQ (reference sequence). The CDR3 loop reads CASSPGQSYNEQFF. In DNA form, the CDR3 reads TGTGCCAGCAGCCCCGGACAGAGCTACAATGAGCAGTTCTTC.

The V and J genes are TRBV15 and TRBJ1-3; a weak D match, TRBD1 (5 bases). The germline V gene encodes CDR1 LNHNV and CDR2 YYDKDF (reference sequence). This CDR3 is built from 17 residues. The V end lost 0 bases, the J end lost 0 bases, and 12 bases lay between the germline ends. The CDR3 spells CATSRDGGRSSGNTIYF. DNA of the CDR3: TGTGCCACCAGCAGAGACGGGGGACGGAGCTCTGGAAACACCATATATTTT.

V is TRBV18 and J is TRBJ2-5; 8 bases fit TRBD1. Germline V gene lookup returns CDR1 KGHSH and CDR2 LQKENI. Germline trimming cut 3 bases from V and 2 bases from J; bases unmatched to any gene: 5. CDR3 length: 15 residues. CDR3 DNA: TGTGCCAGCTCACCTGGACAGGGTCGGCAAGAGACCCAGTACTTC. Translated, it gives CASSPGQGRQETQYF.

This sequence joins TRBV5-1 and TRBJ2-1; weak D call: TRBD1 (5 bases). This CDR3 is built from 14 residues. Germline values: CDR1 SGHRS, CDR2 YFSETQ. Trimming cost V 3 bases and J 10 bases, with 17 bases left between them. CDR3 sequence (DNA): TGCGCCAGCAGCTGGGCGGAACTAAAGGGGGAGCAGTTCTTC. Protein sequence: CASSWAELKGEQFF.

J is TRBJ2-7 and V is TRBV6-5; 7 bases are shared with TRBD2. CDR3 length: 14 residues. Germline V gives CDR1 MNHEY, CDR2 SVGAGI. V trimming: 8 bases; J trimming: 2 bases; junction bases outside the gene matches: 9. The CDR3 sequence is CASAKGRGTYEQYF. CDR3 coding DNA: TGTGCCAGCGCAAAGGGGAGGGGAACCTACGAGCAGTACTTC.

The J gene is TRBJ2-1, the V gene TRBV9; 12 bases align to TRBD1. CDR1 is SGDLS, CDR2 YYNGEE, per germline. Trimming removed 3 bases from V and 8 bases from J; junction bases left unmatched: 6. CDR3 size: 15 residues. The CDR3 DNA sequence: TGTGCCAGCAGCGGGGACAGGGGGCCCAGGGATGAGCAGTTCTTC. Translating it yields CASSGDRGPRDEQFF.

This clone was counted once. In DNA form, the CDR3 reads TGCGCCAGCAGCCTAGGACTAGCGGGGGGCGAGCAGTACTTC. Its translation is CASSLGLAGGEQYF. The V and J genes are TRBV5-1 and TRBJ2-7; TRBD2 matches 14 bases. Trimming cost V 4 bases and J 6 bases; bases outside gene matches: 3. The CDR3 has 14 residues. CDR1 SGHRS and CDR2 YFSETQ come from the germline V gene.

This chain connects TRBV18 to TRBJ1-4; perhaps TRBD1 as D (6 bases). Trimming left V 3 bases short and J 5 bases short, with 13 bases between. CDR1 is KGHSH and CDR2 is LQKENI in the germline V gene. The CDR3 is 15 residues long. CDR3 sequence: CASSPSTGENEKLFF. The DNA for the CDR3 is TGTGCCAGCTCACCCTCGACAGGCGAAAATGAAAAACTGTTTTTT.

The chain combines TRBV7-6 with TRBJ2-1, with TRBD1 identical over 11 bases. V lost 1 base to trimming and J lost 7 bases; unmatched junction nucleotides: 3. The germline V gene has CDR1 SGHVS and CDR2 FNYEAQ. This CDR3 spans 15 amino acids. The CDR3 DNA follows: TGTGCCAGCAGCTTAGGTGGACAGGGGGCAAATGAGCAGTTCTTC. It codes for CASSLGGQGANEQFF. The whole variable domain, filled in from reference TRBV7-6 and TRBJ2-1, reads GAGVSQSPRYKVTKRGQDVALRCDPISGHVSLYWYRQALGQGPEFLTYFNYEAQQDKSGLPNDRFSAERPEGSISTLTIQRTEQRDSAMYRCASSLGGQGANEQFFGPGTRLTVL.

The chain carries TRBV7-9 and TRBJ2-7; 7 bases match TRBD1. CDR3 length equals 17 residues. V lost 2 bases and J lost 2; bases outside the gene matches: 12. CDR1 is SEHNR and CDR2 is FQNEAQ in the germline V gene (reference sequence). The CDR3 DNA follows: TGTGCCAGCAGCTTATCATACCACCGGGACAGAGCCTACGAGCAGTACTTC. It codes for CASSLSYHRDRAYEQYF.

This clone was found a few times. The chain links TRBV2 to TRBJ2-5; D is possibly TRBD2 (7 bases). There are 15 residues in the CDR3. Germline-derived CDR1 and CDR2 are SNHLY and FYNNEI. V lost 3 bases and J lost 4, with 15 bases in between. CDR3 sequence (DNA): TGTGCCAGCAGTGATAGGGGGGGCCGGGGAGAGACCCAGTACTTC. It yields the protein CASSDRGGRGETQYF.

V is TRBV19 and J is TRBJ2-1; 9 nucleotides agree with TRBD1. J was trimmed by 5 bases and V by 5 bases; bases with no gene match: 19. CDR3 length: 19 amino acids. Germline V gene data show CDR1 as LNHDA and CDR2 as SQIVND (reference sequence). In nucleotides, the CDR3 is TGTGCCAGTAGTGCGGACAGGGGATGGGGTTCCCAGCAGGACAATGAGCAGTTCTTC. Protein: CASSADRGWGSQQDNEQFF.

This clone has just a few counts. The chain is built from TRBV18 and TRBJ2-3; 10 positions agree with TRBD1. V shed 3 bases and J 5 bases; nucleotides not matched to a gene: 11. This CDR3 comprises 17 residues. Germline V gene data show CDR1 as KGHSH and CDR2 as LQKENI. CDR3: CASSPESDRGYGDTQYF. In DNA form, the CDR3 reads TGTGCCAGCTCACCCGAATCGGACAGGGGGTACGGAGATACGCAGTATTTT.

This CDR3 reads CASSEVGPSAGYTF. The CDR3 coding sequence is TGTGCCAGCAGTGAAGTAGGGCCGTCTGCGGGCTACACCTTC. The gene calls are TRBV2 and TRBJ1-2; D is unclear. The germline V gene has CDR1 SNHLY and CDR2 FYNNEI. The CDR3 length is 14 residues. Trimming removed 1 base at V and 8 bases at J, with 14 bases between.

The genes are TRBV7-9 and TRBJ2-5, with 7 bases lining up with TRBD2. This CDR3 has 14 amino acids. Germline V gives CDR1 SEHNR, CDR2 FQNEAQ (reference sequence). Trimming removed 3 bases from V and 5 bases from J; junction bases left unmatched: 6. CDR3 bases: TGTGCCAGCAGCTTGGGCGGGACTACGGAGACCCAGTACTTC. It translates to CASSLGGTTETQYF.

The chain couples TRBV29-1 to TRBJ1-1; D is uncertain. V gave up 0 bases and J gave up 6 bases, with 8 bases separating them. CDR1 is SQVTM and CDR2 is ANQGSEA in the germline V gene. CDR3 size: 12 residues. The CDR3, as DNA: TGCAGCGTTGAAGAATACTCAGCTGAAGCTTTCTTT. The encoded protein is CSVEEYSAEAFF.

The V gene is TRBV19, the J gene TRBJ1-2; 9 nucleotides align to TRBD1. Losses at the gene ends were 5 bases for V and 4 bases for J; bases not matched to a gene: 11. This CDR3 is 16 amino acids long. Germline CDR1 LNHDA, CDR2 SQIVND (reference sequence). The DNA of the CDR3 is TGTGCCAGTAGTCTAAGAGGACAGGGGAAAATCTATGGCTACACCTTC. Its translation is CASSLRGQGKIYGYTF.

The rearrangement links TRBV4-1 to TRBJ2-6; 7 nucleotides align to TRBD1. Germline V CDR1 and CDR2: MGHRA, YSYEKL. The CDR3 contains 19 residues. Trimming at V came to 1 base and at J to 0 bases, leaving 9 bases not matched to a gene. This chain's CDR3 is CASSQGGGRSGSGANVLTF. The CDR3 DNA reads TGCGCCAGCAGCCAAGGAGGGGGCAGAAGCGGCTCTGGGGCCAACGTCCTGACTTTC.

The V gene is TRBV5-4, the J gene TRBJ1-1; the D gene is possibly TRBD1 (5 bases). V lost 4 bases and J lost 4, with 17 bases in between. CDR1 and CDR2 (germline): SGHNT, YYREEE (reference sequence). The CDR3 extends over 15 amino acids. The CDR3 loop reads CASSPPPGKATEAFF. The CDR3 nucleotides read TGTGCCAGCAGCCCCCCCCCAGGGAAGGCCACTGAAGCTTTCTTT. Together with reference TRBV5-4 and TRBJ1-1, the CDR3 gives the full variable domain: ETGVTQSPTHLIKTRGQQVTLRCSSQSGHNTVSWYQQALGQGPQFIFQYYREEENGRGNFPPRFSGLQFPNYSSELNVNALELDDSALYLCASSPPPGKATEAFFGQGTRLTVV.

V gene TRBV10-2 combines with J gene TRBJ2-7, with TRBD2 matching 14 bases. CDR3 length: 15 residues. The V segment lost 4 bases and the J segment 1 base; nucleotides outside the gene matches: 0. Germline assignment: CDR1 WSHSY and CDR2 SAAADI. CDR3 in DNA: TGCGCCAGCAGTGGGACTAGCGGGGGGTCCTACGAGCAGTACTTC. It encodes CASSGTSGGSYEQYF.

The chain uses TRBV18 and TRBJ2-7; D remains ambiguous. The CDR3 consists of 14 residues. Germline V gene data show CDR1 as KGHSH and CDR2 as LQKENI. With 3 bases removed from V and 1 base from J, the gap between germline ends came to 10 bases. CDR3 DNA sequence: TGTGCCAGCTCACCGGCCGTGACGTCCTACGAGCAGTACTTC. Translating gives CASSPAVTSYEQYF.

The V call is TRBV7-2, the J call TRBJ1-2, with 7 bases fitting TRBD1. The CDR3 consists of 15 residues. With 5 bases clipped from V and 6 bases from J, the junction kept 12 bases outside the gene matches. Per the germline V gene, CDR1 is SGHTA and CDR2 is FQGNSA. CDR3 in amino acids: CASSRYNDRVDGYTF. CDR3 bases: TGTGCCAGCAGCAGATATAATGACAGGGTGGATGGCTACACCTTC.